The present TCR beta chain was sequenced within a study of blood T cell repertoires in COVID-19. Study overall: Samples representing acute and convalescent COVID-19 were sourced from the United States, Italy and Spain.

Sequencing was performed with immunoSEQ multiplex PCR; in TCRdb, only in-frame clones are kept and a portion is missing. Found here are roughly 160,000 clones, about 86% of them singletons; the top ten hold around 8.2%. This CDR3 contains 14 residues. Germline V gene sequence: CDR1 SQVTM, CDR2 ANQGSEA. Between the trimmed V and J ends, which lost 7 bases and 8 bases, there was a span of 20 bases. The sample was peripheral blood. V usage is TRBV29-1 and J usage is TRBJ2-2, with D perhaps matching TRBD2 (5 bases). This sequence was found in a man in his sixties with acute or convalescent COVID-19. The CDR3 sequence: CSAWGEKPKGELFF. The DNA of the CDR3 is TGCAGCGCATGGGGAGAGAAACCGAAAGGGGAGCTGTTTTTT.